This entry concerns a single T cell receptor beta chain. No antigen is known for it. Trimming cost V 2 bases and J 1 base, with 11 bases left between them. Germline values: CDR1 SGHVS, CDR2 FQNEAQ. The length of the CDR3 is 15 residues. The data were obtained in a study of PD-1 blockade in classical Hodgkin lymphoma. Study summary: Nivolumab was administered to patients intravenously at 3 mg/kg every 2 weeks.

Produced via immunoSEQ multiplex PCR; TCRdb's table is partial and in-frame only. Counted here are 45,000 to 55,000 clones, around two thirds occurring once; the ten biggest clones make up roughly 15%. Overall study results and limits: Baseline diversity in complete responders resembled that of newly diagnosed patients. The study found that TCR diversity rose significantly by C4D1 in CD4+ but not CD8+ cells.

The patients all showed relapse after autologous stem cell transplantation, while their brentuximab vedotin exposure varied. The specimen comprised peripheral blood mononuclear cells (PBMCs), sampled before the second cycle of nivolumab. The rearrangement uses TRBV7-8 and TRBJ1-1; possibly TRBD1 for D (6 bases). The TCR sequence derives from a human donor with classical Hodgkin lymphoma. The CDR3 region has the DNA TGTGCCAGCAGCTTACCGGCAGGGGCGAACACTGAAGCTTTCTTT. Translated: CASSLPAGANTEAFF.